Below are 15 T cell receptor beta chains sequenced from a single sample in a study of blood T cell repertoires in COVID-19. Some clones are missing from TCRdb's copy, which holds only in-frame ones; the method was immunoSEQ multiplex PCR. Here the sample spans some 240,000 clones, around 83% being singletons. The sequenced sample consisted of PBMCs or T cells enriched from blood (not recorded which). The receptors shown here come from a woman between 45 and 65 years old who had been exposed to COVID-19.

The V call is TRBV5-4, the J call TRBJ1-3; D uncertain. Trimming removed 4 bases from V and 0 bases from J, with 14 bases in between. CDR1 and CDR2 from the germline V gene are SGHNT and YYREEE (reference sequence). This CDR3 has 16 amino acids. The CDR3 spells CASSRERPSSGNTIYF. The DNA for the CDR3 is TGTGCCAGCAGCAGGGAGCGACCTTCCTCTGGAAACACCATATATTTT.

This chain uses TRBV5-1 with TRBJ1-1; D call uncertain. Per germline, CDR1 SGHRS and CDR2 YFSETQ. This CDR3 contains 12 residues. Trimming shortened V by 4 bases and J by 5 bases, and 9 bases separated the two germline ends. Written as DNA, the CDR3 is TGCGCCAGCAGCGCGGGTGGGACTGAAGCTTTCTTT. This gives the protein CASSAGGTEAFF.

This clone was seen a single time. The CDR3 nucleotides read TGCAGCGTTGAAGAAAGCCTTTATGGCTACACCTTC. Translating gives CSVEESLYGYTF. V gene TRBV29-1 combines with J gene TRBJ1-2; D not certain. Trimming removed 0 bases at V and 5 bases at J, with 7 bases between. Germline V gene data show CDR1 as SQVTM and CDR2 as ANQGSEA. There are 12 residues in the CDR3. Together with reference TRBV29-1 and TRBJ1-2, the CDR3 gives the full variable domain: SAVISQKPSRDICQRGTSLTIQCQVDSQVTMMFWYRQQPGQSLTLIATANQGSEATYESGFVIDKFPISRPNLTFSTLTVSNMSPEDSSIYLCSVEESLYGYTFGSGTRLTVV.

This rearrangement joins TRBV7-3 to TRBJ1-1, with D perhaps TRBD1 (5 bases). Germline V gives CDR1 SGHTA, CDR2 FQGTGA. Deletions cut 2 bases from V and 4 bases from J, with 8 bases between. The CDR3 contains 13 residues. The CDR3 loop reads CASSLLQGTEAFF. The CDR3 bases are TGTGCCAGCAGCTTATTGCAGGGCACTGAAGCTTTCTTT.

The chain links TRBV29-1 to TRBJ1-2, with TRBD1 as a possible D gene (6 bases). This CDR3 is 13 amino acids long. V gave up 6 bases and J gave up 6 bases, with 17 bases separating them. CDR1 and CDR2 from the germline V gene are SQVTM and ANQGSEA. DNA of the CDR3: TGCAGCGTCACTCATAGGGGGAGGGATGGCTACACCTTC. Residues: CSVTHRGRDGYTF.

This chain connects TRBV6-5 to TRBJ1-2, with D unresolved. The CDR3 contains 14 residues. V was cut by 1 base and J by 8 bases, with 14 bases left in between. From germline, CDR1 is MNHEY and CDR2 SVGAGI. Written as DNA, the CDR3 is TGTGCCAGCAGTTACTTAGGGTTCGAGGGAGGCTACACCTTC. It translates to CASSYLGFEGGYTF.

CDR3 amino acids: CASSSEAATEAFF. The CDR3 DNA reads TGTGCCAGCAGTTCTGAGGCGGCCACTGAAGCTTTCTTT. This chain joins TRBV28 and TRBJ1-1; D unclear. Germline V gene lookup returns CDR1 MDHEN and CDR2 SYDVKM. The CDR3 extends over 13 amino acids. V gave up 4 bases and J gave up 4 bases, with 10 bases separating them.

V usage is TRBV19 and J usage is TRBJ1-5; 10 nucleotides agree with TRBD1. Trimming removed 3 bases from V and 4 bases from J; junction bases left unmatched: 9. This CDR3 region has 17 residues. From germline, CDR1 is LNHDA and CDR2 SQIVND (reference sequence). CDR3 amino acids: CASSILTGTGVNQPQHF. Here the CDR3 DNA reads TGTGCCAGTAGTATCCTAACCGGGACAGGGGTAAATCAGCCCCAGCATTTT.

The chain couples TRBV19 to TRBJ1-4, with 8 bases fitting TRBD1. Germline-derived CDR1 and CDR2 are LNHDA and SQIVND (reference sequence). This CDR3 is 15 amino acids long. After removal of 7 bases from V and 5 bases from J, the junction contained 9 bases not matched to a gene. CDR3 residues: CASIPTGASNEKLFF. In DNA, the CDR3 is TGTGCCAGTATCCCGACAGGGGCCTCCAATGAAAAACTGTTTTTT.

This chain uses TRBV27 with TRBJ1-2, with a weak D call TRBD1 (5 bases). V was pared by 5 bases and J by 2 bases, with 9 bases between. CDR3 length: 13 residues. Looked up from germline, CDR1 is MNHEY and CDR2 is SMNVEV (reference sequence). This CDR3 reads CASSLRQNYGYTF. DNA for the CDR3: TGTGCCAGCAGTCTAAGACAGAACTATGGCTACACCTTC.

This clone was observed a few times. The rearrangement joins TRBV7-2 to TRBJ2-7, with 13 bases lining up with TRBD2. CDR1 and CDR2 from the germline V gene are SGHTA and FQGNSA. Trimming took 5 bases from V and 0 from J; bases not matched to a gene: 4. This CDR3 has 16 residues. In DNA, the CDR3 is TGTGCCAGCAGCCGGCGACTAGCGGGGGGCTCCTACGAGCAGTACTTC. This translates into CASSRRLAGGSYEQYF.

The chain has TRBV2 and TRBJ1-2, with D perhaps matching TRBD1 (5 bases). This CDR3 region has 14 residues. Trimming took off 8 bases at V and 6 bases at J, with 19 bases between the two ends. Germline values: CDR1 SNHLY, CDR2 FYNNEI. Written as DNA, the CDR3 is TGTGCCAGCGGCGCGGGGCCGGTGGAGGATGGCTACACCTTC. Protein product: CASGAGPVEDGYTF.

The rearrangement joins TRBV9 to TRBJ2-7, with D possibly TRBD2 on 6 matching bases. The ends were cut back, 4 bases at V and 2 bases at J, with 13 bases in the middle. Per germline, CDR1 SGDLS and CDR2 YYNGEE. The CDR3 runs to 14 residues. The CDR3 DNA sequence: TGTGCCAGCAGCTCAGGGACTGACGCCTACGAGCAGTACTTC. Protein product: CASSSGTDAYEQYF.

The J gene is TRBJ2-2, the V gene TRBV19; TRBD1 agrees at 8 bases. CDR3 length equals 15 residues. Germline values: CDR1 LNHDA, CDR2 SQIVND (reference sequence). The ends lost 3 bases at V and 4 bases at J; junction bases unmatched: 4. The DNA of the CDR3 is TGTGCCAGTAGTATGTGGACAGGGACCACCGGGGAGCTGTTTTTT. Its protein is CASSMWTGTTGELFF.

The CDR3 loop reads CASSVGQGEQYF. In DNA, the CDR3 is TGTGCCAGTAGTGTTGGACAGGGAGAGCAGTACTTC. V gene TRBV19 combines with J gene TRBJ2-7; 8 bases map to TRBD1. CDR1 and CDR2 (germline): LNHDA, SQIVND (reference sequence). This CDR3 is built from 12 residues. With 5 bases clipped from V and 7 bases from J, the junction kept 4 bases outside the gene matches.